A single sample is the source of the 31 T cell receptor beta chains below, sequenced in a study of human T cells and chemical hapten exposure. The sample's time point: healthy volunteer bleed at 2 weeks. Total RNA was isolated from unfractionated whole blood. MiXCR was run by TCRdb on the RACE reads, yielding one entry per CDR3 protein. The repertoire holds 85,000 to 95,000 distinct CDR3 sequences, around 8.8% seen once, with approximately 2.8% in the top ten. Input material: whole blood. These receptor sequences come from a female donor in good health. Some clones in this sample may be carry-over from other donors' samples.

This clonotype was seen at least ten times. This chain joins TRBV7-2 and TRBJ2-7, with no clear D. Trimming removed 4 bases at V and 3 bases at J, with 7 bases between. From germline, CDR1 is SGHTA and CDR2 FQGNSA. The CDR3 has 12 amino acids. CDR3 sequence: CASSSDYYEQYF. For the CDR3, the DNA is TGTGCCAGCAGCTCGGATTACTACGAGCAGTACTTC.

Many counts were recorded for this clonotype. CDR3 sequence: CASRRQDRRNSNQPQHF. The CDR3 DNA sequence: TGTGCCAGTCGTCGGCAGGACCGAAGAAATAGCAATCAGCCCCAGCATTTT. The chain recombines TRBV6-2 or TRBV6-3 with TRBJ1-5; D uncertain. V lost 9 bases to trimming and J lost 0 bases, with 21 bases between them. The CDR3 loop spans 17 amino acids. Germline V gene data show CDR1 as MNHEY and CDR2 as SVGEGT.

This chain links TRBV11-2 with TRBJ2-3; D could derive from TRBD1 or TRBD2 (5 bases each). The V gene lost 2 bases and the J gene lost 0 bases, with 18 bases spanning the gap. CDR1 SGHAT and CDR2 FQNNGV come from the germline V gene. The CDR3 contains 18 residues. Written as DNA, the CDR3 is TGTGCCAGCAGCTTATATCGACAGACTGGCGGGAGCACAGATACGCAGTATTTT. Translated, it gives CASSLYRQTGGSTDTQYF.

This clonotype was counted at least ten times. CDR3 nucleotides: TGTGCCAGCAGTTCAACTAGCGGAACCTCCTACAATGAGCAGTTCTTC. Residues: CASSSTSGTSYNEQFF. The chain couples TRBV6-2 or TRBV6-3 to TRBJ2-1, with TRBD2 matching over 8 bases. The CDR3 has 16 residues. Germline V gene lookup returns CDR1 MNHEY and CDR2 SVGEGT. V dropped 4 bases and J dropped 0; count of bases not matched to a gene: 5.

This clonotype was detected many times. CDR3 bases: TGTGCCAGCAGTTTACGTCAGGGGGCTTACGAGCAGTACTTC. It translates to CASSLRQGAYEQYF. The V call is TRBV27, the J call TRBJ2-7; TRBD1 agrees at 8 bases. This CDR3 has 14 amino acids. The germline gives CDR1 MNHEY, CDR2 SMNVEV (reference sequence). The junction had 4 bases not matched to a gene; V was cut back by 2 bases and J by 4 bases.

This clonotype has ten or more counts. This chain links TRBV23-1 with TRBJ1-5; possible D gene TRBD1, 5 bases. TRBV23-1 qualifies as an ORF whose function is uncertain. Deletions cut 0 bases from V and 3 bases from J, with 9 bases between. The CDR3 has 15 residues. The CDR3 sequence: CASSQSYRFNQPQHF. The CDR3 DNA follows: TGCGCCAGCAGTCAATCATACAGGTTCAATCAGCCCCAGCATTTT.

This clonotype was counted many times. The V call is TRBV7-9, the J call TRBJ2-1; 11 bases are a match to TRBD2. V trimming: 4 bases; J trimming: 5 bases; junction bases outside the gene matches: 16. CDR3 length: 19 residues. Germline V CDR1 and CDR2: SEHNR, FQNEAQ (reference sequence). The chain's CDR3 is CASSSGALAGAGVHNEQFF. As DNA, the CDR3 is TGTGCCAGCAGCTCAGGGGCACTAGCGGGAGCCGGAGTCCACAATGAGCAGTTCTTC.

This clonotype was observed a few times. The rearrangement links TRBV15 to TRBJ2-1; TRBD2 is a possible D gene (6 bases). Germline V lookup: CDR1 LNHNV, CDR2 YYDKDF (reference sequence). V lost 1 base to trimming and J lost 2 bases, with 15 bases between them. This CDR3 comprises 17 residues. CDR3 coding DNA: TGTGCCACCAGCAGAGGGTCGGGGGTTGGGCCCTACAATGAGCAGTTCTTC. Its translation: CATSRGSGVGPYNEQFF.

This clonotype was counted between two and nine times. The V call is TRBV5-5, the J call TRBJ1-2; D remains unclear. CDR1 and CDR2 (germline): SGHKS, YYEKEE (reference sequence). The CDR3 is 14 amino acids. With 4 bases removed from V and 9 bases from J, the gap between germline ends came to 19 bases. The CDR3 here is CASSPLRGALSYTF. The DNA for the CDR3 is TGTGCCAGCAGCCCACTTCGGGGAGCTCTCAGCTACACCTTC.

This clonotype showed up many times. The genes are TRBV25-1 and TRBJ2-2; D is possibly TRBD2 (7 bases). The length of the CDR3 is 19 residues. Germline V gene lookup returns CDR1 MGHDK and CDR2 SYGVNS. V dropped 1 base and J dropped 1 base, with 19 bases sitting between them. CDR3 nucleotide sequence: TGTGCCAGCAGTGAATCGACCTCTAGGGGGGGGGGGAACACCGGGGAGCTGTTTTTT. Protein: CASSESTSRGGGNTGELFF.

This clonotype was detected ten times or more. The rearrangement joins TRBV5-1 to TRBJ2-3; possible D gene TRBD1, 6 bases. The germline V and J ends were trimmed by 4 bases and 1 base, with 16 bases remaining between them. Germline V gene data show CDR1 as SGHRS and CDR2 as YFSETQ. This CDR3 is built from 16 residues. DNA of the CDR3: TGCGCCAGCAGCGTCATCCCACAGGGAGGCACAGATACGCAGTATTTT. It codes for CASSVIPQGGTDTQYF.

This chain uses TRBV14 with TRBJ2-3; 12 bases fit TRBD2. Looked up from germline, CDR1 is SGHDN and CDR2 is FVKESK. The CDR3 is made up of 17 amino acids. V shed 2 bases and J 5 bases; nucleotides not matched to a gene: 8. The CDR3 region has the DNA TGTGCCAGCAGCCAACCCCCACTAGCGGGAGGAGGAGATACGCAGTATTTT. This sequence encodes CASSQPPLAGGGDTQYF.

This clonotype was counted between two and nine times. This chain connects TRBV7-9 to TRBJ2-1; D is possibly TRBD1 (5 bases). The CDR3 extends over 15 amino acids. V was pared by 5 bases and J by 0 bases, with 11 bases between. Germline loops: CDR1 SEHNR, CDR2 FQNEAQ (reference sequence). The CDR3 reads CASSDTGISYNEQFF. CDR3 nucleotide sequence: TGTGCCAGCAGCGACACAGGTATCTCCTACAATGAGCAGTTCTTC.

J is TRBJ2-7 and V is TRBV28; D might be TRBD2 (5 bases). This CDR3 is built from 12 residues. Trimming removed 7 bases from V and 6 bases from J, with 13 bases in between. Germline CDR1 and CDR2: MDHEN and SYDVKM. The chain's CDR3 is CASNRIATEQYF. The CDR3 bases are TGTGCCAGCAACCGTATAGCGACCGAGCAGTACTTC.

This clonotype was counted only a few times. V usage is TRBV28 and J usage is TRBJ1-5, with D perhaps TRBD1 (5 bases). The CDR3 is 13 residues long. CDR1 is MDHEN, CDR2 SYDVKM, per germline. V gave up 7 bases and J gave up 4 bases, with 11 bases separating them. The CDR3 region is CASKKGQNQPQHF. The CDR3 DNA reads TGTGCCAGCAAAAAGGGGCAGAATCAGCCCCAGCATTTT.

This clonotype was detected ten times or more. V usage is TRBV2 and J usage is TRBJ2-7; possibly TRBD1 for D (5 bases). Germline CDR1 reads SNHLY; CDR2 reads FYNNEI. The CDR3 runs 12 residues. Trimming took off 8 bases at V and 6 bases at J, with 14 bases between the two ends. As DNA, the CDR3 is TGTGCCAGCGGGCAGGGTCCGGGCGAGCAGTACTTC. Residues: CASGQGPGEQYF. Full variable domain (rest looked up from reference TRBV2 and TRBJ2-7): EPEVTQTPSHQVTQMGQEVILRCVPISNHLYFYWYRQILGQKVEFLVSFYNNEISEKSEIFDDQFSVERPDGSNFTLKIRSTKLEDSAMYFCASGQGPGEQYFGPGTRLTVT.

This chain joins TRBV6-2 or TRBV6-3 and TRBJ1-2, with D unresolved. The CDR3 totals 13 residues. The germline V and J ends were trimmed by 7 bases and 2 bases, with 11 bases remaining between them. CDR1 and CDR2 from the germline V gene are MNHEY and SVGEGT. The CDR3 sequence is CASNLENNYGYTF. The DNA of the CDR3 is TGTGCCAGCAACCTAGAGAACAACTATGGCTACACCTTC.

This clonotype was seen a handful of times. The chain links TRBV5-4 to TRBJ1-6, with D unresolved. The CDR3 contains 16 residues. V was cut by 0 bases and J by 0 bases, with 7 bases left in between. Germline V gives CDR1 SGHNT, CDR2 YYREEE (reference sequence). CDR3 DNA: TGTGCCAGCAGCTTGGATCTTCCCTCCTATAATTCACCCCTCCACTTT. The encoded protein is CASSLDLPSYNSPLHF.

This clonotype turned up a few times. The chain recombines TRBV2 with TRBJ2-7; TRBD2 aligns across 11 bases. Germline V CDR1 and CDR2: SNHLY, FYNNEI. The CDR3 is 16 amino acids. With V trimmed by 6 bases and J by 0 bases, 7 bases remained unmatched. This CDR3 reads CASRRSLAGASYEQYF. The CDR3 bases are TGTGCCAGCAGAAGGTCACTAGCGGGAGCCTCCTACGAGCAGTACTTC.

The chain links TRBV5-4 to TRBJ1-1; TRBD1 aligns across 10 bases. The CDR3 has 16 residues. Looked up from germline, CDR1 is SGHNT and CDR2 is YYREEE (reference sequence). After removal of 0 bases from V and 7 bases from J, the junction contained 9 bases not matched to a gene. In DNA form, the CDR3 reads TGTGCCAGCAGCTTGGGGGACAGGGGCCGGATGGATGAAGCTTTCTTT. This encodes CASSLGDRGRMDEAFF. The whole variable domain, remainder taken from reference TRBV5-4 and TRBJ1-1, is ETGVTQSPTHLIKTRGQQVTLRCSSQSGHNTVSWYQQALGQGPQFIFQYYREEENGRGNFPPRFSGLQFPNYSSELNVNALELDDSALYLCASSLGDRGRMDEAFFGQGTRLTVV.

There are a few counts of this clonotype. The chain recombines TRBV2 with TRBJ2-2, with a possible D match to TRBD2 (5 bases). Germline V gene sequence: CDR1 SNHLY, CDR2 FYNNEI. Trimming took 6 bases from V and 7 from J, leaving 21 bases between them. The CDR3 contains 16 residues. The CDR3 sequence: CASRTTTRPSYGELFF. The CDR3 DNA reads TGTGCCAGCAGGACGACCACTAGGCCCTCGTACGGGGAGCTGTTTTTT.

This chain connects TRBV20-1 to TRBJ2-7; tentatively, D is TRBD1 (5 bases). The CDR3 runs to 13 residues. Looked up from germline, CDR1 is DFQATT and CDR2 is SNEGSKA (reference sequence). The ends were cut back, 5 bases at V and 5 bases at J, with 16 bases in the middle. CDR3: CSAGQGDWDEQYF. Written as DNA, the CDR3 is TGCAGTGCTGGTCAAGGGGATTGGGACGAGCAGTACTTC.

V usage is TRBV29-1 and J usage is TRBJ1-2; the D gene is possibly TRBD1 (5 bases). Trimming took 2 bases from V and 8 from J, leaving 21 bases between them. The germline gives CDR1 SQVTM, CDR2 ANQGSEA. The CDR3 covers 15 residues. CDR3 sequence reads: CSVEKYATVGRGYTF. The CDR3 bases are TGCAGCGTTGAAAAGTACGCGACAGTCGGACGGGGCTACACCTTC.

In its sample, this clonotype was seen a few times. Mismatch with germline at one junction end may stem from a read error. V gene TRBV5-4 combines with J gene TRBJ2-5, with 12 nucleotides matching TRBD2. There are 17 residues in the CDR3. Germline assignment: CDR1 SGHNT and CDR2 YYREEE (reference sequence). In DNA, the CDR3 is TGTGCCAGCAGTTTGGACCCGACTAGCGGGAGCACAGAGACCCAGTACTTC. Translating gives CASSLDPTSGSTETQYF. Supplemented by reference TRBV5-4 and TRBJ2-5, the full variable domain reads ETGVTQSPTHLIKTRGQQVTLRCSSQSGHNTVSWYQQALGQGPQFIFQYYREEENGRGNFPPRFSGLQFPNYSSELNVNALELDDSALYLCASSLDPTSGSTETQYFGPGTRLLVL.

The gene calls are TRBV9 and TRBJ2-3, with 12 bases lining up with TRBD2. CDR1 and CDR2 (germline): SGDLS, YYNGEE. The CDR3 is 16 residues long. V lost 4 bases and J lost 4; bases outside the gene matches: 7. CDR3 nucleotide sequence: TGTGCCAGCAGCTTGACTAGCGGGAGAATCTCAGATACGCAGTATTTT. Its protein is CASSLTSGRISDTQYF.

This sequence joins TRBV5-1 and TRBJ2-3, with 11 positions matching TRBD2. Trimming at V came to 3 bases and at J to 0 bases, leaving 6 bases not matched to a gene. Germline values: CDR1 SGHRS, CDR2 YFSETQ. The length of the CDR3 is 17 residues. The CDR3 protein is CASSSALAGGSTDTQYF. DNA for the CDR3: TGCGCCAGCAGCTCAGCCCTAGCGGGAGGAAGCACAGATACGCAGTATTTT.

The genes are TRBV27 and TRBJ2-7; unclear D gene. V was trimmed by 6 bases and J by 7 bases, leaving 16 bases between them. Germline-derived CDR1 and CDR2 are MNHEY and SMNVEV (reference sequence). This CDR3 has 13 amino acids. The CDR3 here is CASRGTPLGEQYF. CDR3 DNA: TGTGCCAGCAGAGGCACCCCTTTAGGGGAGCAGTACTTC.

This clonotype appeared a few times. The chain recombines TRBV29-1 with TRBJ2-4; D is possibly TRBD1 (6 bases). V lost 7 bases, J lost 6 bases, and 13 bases lay in between. Germline V gives CDR1 SQVTM, CDR2 ANQGSEA. The CDR3 runs 12 residues. The CDR3 reads CSAQQGGNIQYF. The CDR3 nucleotides are TGCAGCGCTCAACAGGGCGGAAACATTCAGTACTTC.

This clonotype came up a few times. The chain is built from TRBV6-1 and TRBJ2-7; possibly TRBD1 or TRBD2 for D (5 bases each). Germline CDR1 and CDR2: MNHNS and SASEGT. Between the trimmed V and J ends, which lost 3 bases and 1 base, there was a span of 10 bases. CDR3 size: 14 residues. This CDR3 is CASSDRDRSYEQYF. The CDR3 DNA reads as TGTGCCAGCAGTGATAGGGACCGATCCTACGAGCAGTACTTC.

This clonotype has a handful of counts. The genes are TRBV5-4 and TRBJ1-4; no clear D. The CDR3 has 14 amino acids. Trimming pared 1 base from V and 8 bases from J, leaving 12 bases between. The germline V gene has CDR1 SGHNT and CDR2 YYREEE (reference sequence). The DNA for the CDR3 is TGTGCCAGCAGCTTGTCGGGAAGGAGGGAAAAACTGTTTTTT. This encodes CASSLSGRREKLFF.

In this sample, this clonotype turned up many times. The V call is TRBV20-1, the J call TRBJ2-1; 7 positions agree with TRBD1. This CDR3 is 15 amino acids long. The V gene end was trimmed by 6 bases and the J gene end by 2 bases; junction bases not matched to a gene: 10. The V gene's germline CDR1 is DFQATT and CDR2 SNEGSKA (reference sequence). CDR3: CSAPTGTETYNEQFF. CDR3 in DNA: TGCAGTGCGCCGACCGGGACAGAGACCTACAATGAGCAGTTCTTC.